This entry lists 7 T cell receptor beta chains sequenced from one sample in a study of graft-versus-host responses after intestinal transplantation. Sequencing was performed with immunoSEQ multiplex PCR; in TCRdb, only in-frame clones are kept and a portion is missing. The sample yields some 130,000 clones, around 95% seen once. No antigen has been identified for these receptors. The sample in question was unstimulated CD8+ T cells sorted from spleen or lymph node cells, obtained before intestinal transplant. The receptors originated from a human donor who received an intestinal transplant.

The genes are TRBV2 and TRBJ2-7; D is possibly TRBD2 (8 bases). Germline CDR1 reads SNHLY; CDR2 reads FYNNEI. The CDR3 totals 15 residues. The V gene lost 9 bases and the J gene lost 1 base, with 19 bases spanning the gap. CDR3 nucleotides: TGTGCCAGAGGGGGCGGGAGGTACCTTTCCTACGAGCAGTACTTC. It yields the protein CARGGGRYLSYEQYF. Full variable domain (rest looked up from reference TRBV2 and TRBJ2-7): EPEVTQTPSHQVTQMGQEVILRCVPISNHLYFYWYRQILGQKVEFLVSFYNNEISEKSEIFDDQFSVERPDGSNFTLKIRSTKLEDSAMYFCARGGGRYLSYEQYFGPGTRLTVT.

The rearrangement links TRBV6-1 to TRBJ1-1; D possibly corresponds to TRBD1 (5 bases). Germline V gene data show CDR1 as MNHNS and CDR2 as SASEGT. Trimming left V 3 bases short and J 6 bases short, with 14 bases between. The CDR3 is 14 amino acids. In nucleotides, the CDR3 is TGTGCCAGCAGTGAGGGCAGGGTGAAGGCTGAAGCTTTCTTT. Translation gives CASSEGRVKAEAFF.

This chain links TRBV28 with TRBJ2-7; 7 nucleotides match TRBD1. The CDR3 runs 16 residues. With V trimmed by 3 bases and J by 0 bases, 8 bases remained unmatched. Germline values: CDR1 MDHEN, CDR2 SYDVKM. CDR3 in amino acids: CASSFLPGQTSYEQYF. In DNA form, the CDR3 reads TGTGCCAGCAGTTTCTTACCGGGACAGACCTCCTACGAGCAGTACTTC.

Here the CDR3 reads CASSPVLAGALGEQFF. In DNA form, the CDR3 reads TGTGCCAGCTCACCCGTTCTCGCAGGGGCGTTAGGTGAGCAGTTCTTC. The rearrangement joins TRBV18 to TRBJ2-1, with a possible D match to TRBD1 (6 bases). The V end lost 3 bases, the J end lost 9 bases, and 21 bases lay between the germline ends. The germline V gene encodes CDR1 KGHSH and CDR2 LQKENI. This CDR3 is built from 16 residues.

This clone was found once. The CDR3 region is CATSRKDKFNQPQHF. CDR3 nucleotide sequence: TGTGCCACCAGCAGAAAGGACAAGTTTAATCAGCCCCAGCATTTT. The V and J genes are TRBV15 and TRBJ1-5; perhaps TRBD1 as D (5 bases). Germline CDR1 is LNHNV and CDR2 is YYDKDF (reference sequence). The V end lost 2 bases, the J end lost 4 bases, and 12 bases lay between the germline ends. The CDR3 contains 15 residues.

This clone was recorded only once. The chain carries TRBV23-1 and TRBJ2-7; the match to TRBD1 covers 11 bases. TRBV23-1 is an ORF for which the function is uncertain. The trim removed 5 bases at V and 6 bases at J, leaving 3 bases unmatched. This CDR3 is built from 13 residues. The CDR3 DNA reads TGCGCCAGCAGTGCGGACAGGGGGCGCGAGCAGTACTTC. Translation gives CASSADRGREQYF.

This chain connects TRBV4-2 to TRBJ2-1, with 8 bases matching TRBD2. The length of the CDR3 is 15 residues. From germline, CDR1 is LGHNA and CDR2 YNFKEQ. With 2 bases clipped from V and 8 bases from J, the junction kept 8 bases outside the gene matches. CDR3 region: CASSQQRERQDEQFF. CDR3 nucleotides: TGTGCCAGCAGCCAACAGCGGGAGCGACAGGATGAGCAGTTCTTC.